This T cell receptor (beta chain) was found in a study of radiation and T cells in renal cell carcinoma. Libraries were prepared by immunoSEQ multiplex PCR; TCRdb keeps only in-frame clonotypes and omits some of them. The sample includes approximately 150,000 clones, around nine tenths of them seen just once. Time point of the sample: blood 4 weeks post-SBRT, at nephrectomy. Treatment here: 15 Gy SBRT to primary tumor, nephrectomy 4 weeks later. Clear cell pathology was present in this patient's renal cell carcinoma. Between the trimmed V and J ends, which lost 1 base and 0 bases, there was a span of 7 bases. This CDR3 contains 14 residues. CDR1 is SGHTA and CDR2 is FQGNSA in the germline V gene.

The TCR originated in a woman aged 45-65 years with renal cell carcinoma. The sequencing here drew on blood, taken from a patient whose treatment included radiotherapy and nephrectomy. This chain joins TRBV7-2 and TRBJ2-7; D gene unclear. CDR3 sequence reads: CASSLDTFSYEQYF. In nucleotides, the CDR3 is TGTGCCAGCAGCTTAGACACGTTCTCCTACGAGCAGTACTTC.